This T cell receptor beta chain came from a study of T-cell reconstitution after alpha-beta-depleted transplantation in children. The CDR3 has 15 amino acids. CDR1 and CDR2 (germline): MGHDK, SYGVNS. Points from the study as a whole: One year post-transplant, T-cell counts and diversity were largely derived from T cells produced anew. Day-60 TCRbeta diversity that was high in some patients was derived from surviving recipient T cells and thymic progenitors. Where alpha-beta T cells came from about two months after transplant was reportedly several hundred expanded graft clones.

As to this clonotype: What it recognizes is unknown. Given a much more abundant clone one base away, this may be a read error.

Unique molecular identifiers were built into the TCRbeta library. TCRdb fed the PCR reads into MiXCR, producing one record per CDR3 protein. The sample gives around 700,000 distinct CDR3 sequences, around 13% of which show up once; roughly 0.84% is in the top ten. The TCR originated in a girl aged 2-9 years with congenital amegakaryocytic thrombocytopenia, due to receive a stem cell transplant. The V call is TRBV25-1, the J call TRBJ1-1; TRBD1 matches at 7 bases. The sample here was PBMCs, taken before TCRalphabeta/CD19-depleted stem cell transplant. The CDR3 sequence is CASSLTGFMNSEAFF. CDR3 nucleotides: TGTGCCAGCAGCTTGACAGGGTTCATGAACTCTGAAGCTTTCTTT. Together with reference TRBV25-1 and TRBJ1-1, the CDR3 gives the full variable domain: EADIYQTPRYLVIGTGKKITLECSQTMGHDKMYWYQQDPGMELHLIHYSYGVNSTEKGDLSSESTVSRIRTEHFPLTLESARPSHTSQYLCASSLTGFMNSEAFFGQGTRLTVV.